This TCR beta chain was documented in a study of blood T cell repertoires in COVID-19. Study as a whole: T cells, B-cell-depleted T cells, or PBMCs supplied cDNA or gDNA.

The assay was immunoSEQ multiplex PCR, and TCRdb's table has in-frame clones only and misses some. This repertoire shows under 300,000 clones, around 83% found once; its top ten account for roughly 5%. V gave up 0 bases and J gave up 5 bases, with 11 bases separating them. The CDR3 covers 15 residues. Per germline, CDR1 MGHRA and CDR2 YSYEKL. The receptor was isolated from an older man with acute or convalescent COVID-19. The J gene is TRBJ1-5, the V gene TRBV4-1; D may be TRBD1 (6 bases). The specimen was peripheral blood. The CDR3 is CASSQEAGAYQPQHF. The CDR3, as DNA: TGCGCCAGCAGCCAAGAGGCGGGGGCCTATCAGCCCCAGCATTTT.